This T cell receptor beta chain was profiled in a study of blood T cell repertoires in COVID-19. The assay was immunoSEQ multiplex PCR, and TCRdb's table has in-frame clones only and misses some. The table has under 350,000 clones, less than 90% seen once. The V end was cut by 7 bases, the J end by 0 bases, with 10 bases between. The CDR3 is 15 residues long. Germline loops: CDR1 LNHDA, CDR2 SQIVND (reference sequence). The chain has TRBV19 and TRBJ2-6; tentatively, D is TRBD1 (5 bases). This sequence was found in a human donor in a cohort sampled during active COVID-19. Sequenced sample: peripheral blood. CDR3 protein: CASKTGSSGANVLTF. The CDR3 bases are TGTGCCAGTAAAACAGGCAGCTCTGGGGCCAACGTCCTGACTTTC.